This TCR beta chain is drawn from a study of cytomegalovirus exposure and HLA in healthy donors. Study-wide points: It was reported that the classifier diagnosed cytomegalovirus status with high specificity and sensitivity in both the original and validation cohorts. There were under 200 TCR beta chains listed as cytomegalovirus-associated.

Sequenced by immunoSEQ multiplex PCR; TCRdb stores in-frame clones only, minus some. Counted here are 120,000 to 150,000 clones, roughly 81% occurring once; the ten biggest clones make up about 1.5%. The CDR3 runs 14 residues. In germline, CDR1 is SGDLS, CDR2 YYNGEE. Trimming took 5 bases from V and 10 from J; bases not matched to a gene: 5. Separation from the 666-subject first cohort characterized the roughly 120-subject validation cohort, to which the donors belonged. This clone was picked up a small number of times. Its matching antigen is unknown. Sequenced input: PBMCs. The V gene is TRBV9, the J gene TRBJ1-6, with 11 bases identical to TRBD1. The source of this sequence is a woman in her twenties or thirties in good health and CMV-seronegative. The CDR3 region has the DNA TGTGCCAGCAGGGGGGACAGGGGGACGTCACCCCTCCACTTT. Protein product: CASRGDRGTSPLHF. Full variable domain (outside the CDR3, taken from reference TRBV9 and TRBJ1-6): DSGVTQTPKHLITATGQRVTLRCSPRSGDLSVYWYQQSLDQGLQFLIQYYNGEERAKGNILERFSAQQFPDLHSELNLSSLELGDSALYFCASRGDRGTSPLHFGNGTRLTVT.